These 22 T cell receptor beta chains were all obtained from the same sample, sequenced in a study of T cell repertoires in cytomegalovirus infection. TCRdb passed the reads through MiXCR, listing each CDR3 protein once. Among fewer than 80,000 distinct CDR3 sequences listed, 3% to 4.5% were seen once. Sequencing input: PBMCs. These receptors all stem from a human donor in good health (CMV status not recorded). Some clones in this sample may be carry-over from other donors' samples.

This clonotype has a count of ten or more. The chain has TRBV12-3 or TRBV12-4 and TRBJ1-1; D uncertain. The CDR3 is 15 amino acids. The V end was cut by 1 base, the J end by 4 bases, with 13 bases between. CDR3 sequence: CASSLERSGRTEAFF. For the CDR3, the DNA is TGTGCCAGCAGTTTAGAACGGTCCGGGCGCACTGAAGCTTTCTTT.

This clonotype was detected many times. The chain links TRBV7-8 to TRBJ1-6, with D perhaps TRBD1 (5 bases). V lost 5 bases and J lost 0, with 5 bases in between. Germline assignment: CDR1 SGHVS and CDR2 FQNEAQ. The CDR3 spans 14 residues. The CDR3 region has the DNA TGTGCCAGCAGCGACAGCTCCTATAATTCACCCCTCCACTTT. Protein sequence: CASSDSSYNSPLHF.

This clonotype was observed many times. DNA of the CDR3: TGCAGTGGGAAAGGGGGGTCGAGCAATCAGCCCCAGCATTTT. Translating it yields CSGKGGSSNQPQHF. The V gene is TRBV20-1, the J gene TRBJ1-5; D is possibly TRBD1 (6 bases). Between the trimmed V and J ends, which lost 7 bases and 1 base, there was a span of 14 bases. CDR3 length equals 14 residues. Germline V gene sequence: CDR1 DFQATT, CDR2 SNEGSKA (reference sequence).

This clonotype showed up many times. The chain combines TRBV7-2 with TRBJ2-1; D is possibly TRBD2 (5 bases). Germline V gives CDR1 SGHTA, CDR2 FQGNSA. CDR3 size: 12 residues. The V end was cut by 2 bases, the J end by 10 bases, with 9 bases between. The CDR3 reads CASSLIKREQFF. CDR3 sequence (DNA): TGTGCCAGCAGCTTAATAAAGCGGGAGCAGTTCTTC.

This clonotype has at least ten counts. The chain is built from TRBV5-1 and TRBJ1-2; weak D call: TRBD1 (6 bases). This CDR3 region has 12 residues. Germline V gene lookup returns CDR1 SGHRS and CDR2 YFSETQ. The V and J ends lost 0 bases and 7 bases respectively, with 7 bases between them. Here the CDR3 reads CASSLDRAGYTF. The CDR3 DNA reads TGCGCCAGCAGCTTGGACAGGGCTGGCTACACCTTC.

This clonotype was detected ten times or more. The CDR3 spells CSARSTGSGYTF. CDR3 coding DNA: TGCAGTGCTAGATCGACAGGGAGCGGCTACACCTTC. J is TRBJ1-2 and V is TRBV20-1; TRBD1 matches at 7 bases. Germline V gene sequence: CDR1 DFQATT, CDR2 SNEGSKA (reference sequence). The CDR3 runs 12 residues. The junction had 5 bases not matched to a gene; V was cut back by 2 bases and J by 8 bases.

This clonotype occurred many times. J is TRBJ2-6 and V is TRBV5-1; possible D gene TRBD1, 6 bases. Germline CDR1 SGHRS, CDR2 YFSETQ. The ends were cut back, 4 bases at V and 1 base at J, with 9 bases in the middle. This CDR3 is 15 amino acids long. CDR3 residues: CASSLQGSGANVLTF. The CDR3 bases are TGCGCCAGCAGCCTACAGGGATCTGGGGCCAACGTCCTGACTTTC.

This clonotype was recorded at least ten times. This CDR3 reads CASSALDRGNTEAFF. The CDR3 nucleotides read TGTGCCAGCAGCGCGTTGGACAGGGGGAACACTGAAGCTTTCTTT. V usage is TRBV9 and J usage is TRBJ1-1, with 9 bases that match TRBD1. CDR1 and CDR2 from the germline V gene are SGDLS and YYNGEE. Unmatched junction bases numbered 4, after V lost 3 bases and J lost 1 base. This CDR3 has 15 amino acids.

This clonotype has at least ten counts. The rearrangement joins TRBV7-8 to TRBJ2-4; 9 nucleotides match TRBD1. The CDR3 length is 22 residues. J lost 0 bases, V lost 4 bases, and 22 bases had no gene match. Germline CDR1 SGHVS, CDR2 FQNEAQ. The CDR3 nucleotides are TGTGCCAGCAGCTCCGTAGGCTGGGGGGACGGACAGGGGACACTAGCCAAAAACATTCAGTACTTC. Its protein is CASSSVGWGDGQGTLAKNIQYF.

This clonotype was recorded many times. The rearrangement joins TRBV27 to TRBJ1-2; the match to TRBD1 covers 9 bases. The CDR3 consists of 14 residues. After removal of 5 bases from V and 8 bases from J, the junction contained 9 bases not matched to a gene. The germline gives CDR1 MNHEY, CDR2 SMNVEV (reference sequence). The CDR3, as DNA: TGTGCCAGCAGTCCAAGGTGGACAGGGGAAGGCTACACCTTC. The encoded protein is CASSPRWTGEGYTF.

This clonotype was recorded at least ten times. The V and J genes are TRBV4-3 and TRBJ1-4, with unresolved D. CDR1 and CDR2 from the germline V gene are LGHNA and YSLEER. CDR3 size: 16 residues. Trimming shortened V by 0 bases and J by 1 base, and 9 bases separated the two germline ends. The CDR3 sequence: CASSQDLGGTNEKLFF. In DNA, the CDR3 is TGCGCCAGCAGCCAAGATCTGGGAGGAACTAATGAAAAACTGTTTTTT.

This clonotype was seen repeatedly, ten times or more. The rearrangement uses TRBV5-1 and TRBJ1-4, with 9 bases fitting TRBD1. Germline CDR1 reads SGHRS; CDR2 reads YFSETQ. The CDR3 extends over 14 amino acids. V dropped 4 bases and J dropped 7; count of bases not matched to a gene: 5. CDR3: CASSLGQGSEKLFF. CDR3 DNA sequence: TGCGCCAGCAGCCTAGGACAGGGGTCTGAAAAACTGTTTTTT. Full variable domain (outside the CDR3, taken from reference TRBV5-1 and TRBJ1-4): KAGVTQTPRYLIKTRGQQVTLSCSPISGHRSVSWYQQTPGQGLQFLFEYFSETQRNKGNFPGRFSGRQFSNSRSEMNVSTLELGDSALYLCASSLGQGSEKLFFGSGTQLSVL.

This clonotype occurred many times. The chain is built from TRBV6-5 and TRBJ1-1; the D is unclear. The CDR3 extends over 14 amino acids. Between the trimmed V and J ends, which lost 0 bases and 2 bases, there was a span of 7 bases. Germline CDR1 and CDR2: MNHEY and SVGAGI. The CDR3 nucleotides read TGTGCCAGCAGTTACTCTCCCAGTAACACTGAAGCTTTCTTT. It yields the protein CASSYSPSNTEAFF.

This clonotype showed up many times. The rearrangement uses TRBV28 and TRBJ1-5, with D unresolved. Per germline, CDR1 MDHEN and CDR2 SYDVKM. The length of the CDR3 is 14 residues. With 3 bases removed from V and 3 bases from J, the gap between germline ends came to 9 bases. The CDR3 protein is CASSLSQINQPQHF. CDR3 coding DNA: TGTGCCAGCAGTTTGAGTCAAATCAATCAGCCCCAGCATTTT. The full variable domain, completed using reference TRBV28 and TRBJ1-5, is DVKVTQSSRYLVKRTGEKVFLECVQDMDHENMFWYRQDPGLGLRLIYFSYDVKMKEKGDIPEGYSVSREKKERFSLILESASTNQTSMYLCASSLSQINQPQHFGDGTRLSIL.

This clonotype was observed many times. CDR3 in amino acids: CATSRDGRLDYSGANVLTF. The CDR3 bases are TGTGCCACCAGCAGAGATGGAAGGCTAGACTACTCTGGGGCCAACGTCCTGACTTTC. The chain has TRBV15 and TRBJ2-6; tentative D call: TRBD2 (5 bases). Germline V lookup: CDR1 LNHNV, CDR2 YYDKDF (reference sequence). Trimming stripped 0 bases from V and 0 bases from J, with 15 bases between. This CDR3 is built from 19 residues.

Ten or more counts support this clonotype. The chain has TRBV28 and TRBJ1-5, with D tentatively TRBD1 (6 bases). Germline lookup yields CDR1 MDHEN and CDR2 SYDVKM. CDR3 length: 14 amino acids. The V end was cut by 7 bases, the J end by 6 bases, with 16 bases between. CDR3 loop: CASKGQLAGQPQHF. CDR3 bases: TGTGCCAGCAAAGGACAGCTAGCGGGTCAGCCCCAGCATTTT.

This clonotype was recorded many times. The V and J genes are TRBV6-2 or TRBV6-3 and TRBJ2-1; D is possibly TRBD1 (6 bases). Germline CDR1 and CDR2: MNHEY and SVGEGT. Trimming removed 6 bases from V and 7 bases from J, with 16 bases in between. This CDR3 region has 14 residues. The CDR3 is CASRETGPRNEQFF. In nucleotides, the CDR3 is TGTGCCAGCAGGGAGACAGGTCCGCGGAATGAGCAGTTCTTC.

This clonotype was seen many times. The chain is built from TRBV6-8 and TRBJ2-1; 8 bases match TRBD1. Germline V lookup: CDR1 MNHGY, CDR2 SAAAGT. The CDR3 is 16 residues long. Trimming removed 8 bases from V and 10 bases from J; junction bases left unmatched: 19. CDR3 sequence reads: CASEILVGQGGFEQFF. CDR3 nucleotides: TGTGCCAGCGAAATTTTGGTTGGACAGGGAGGTTTCGAGCAGTTCTTC.

This clonotype has a count of ten or more. This sequence joins TRBV7-3 and TRBJ2-3, with a weak D call TRBD2 (6 bases). Trimming cost V 5 bases and J 1 base, with 10 bases left between them. The CDR3 spans 14 residues. Germline assignment: CDR1 SGHTA and CDR2 FQGTGA. The CDR3 is CASSRGSGTDTQYF. In DNA form, the CDR3 reads TGTGCCAGCAGCCGGGGGTCGGGCACAGATACGCAGTATTTT.

This clonotype was observed many times. The chain is built from TRBV10-3 and TRBJ1-3, with D unresolved. The CDR3 is made up of 15 amino acids. The germline V and J ends were trimmed by 4 bases and 0 bases, with 10 bases remaining between them. From germline, CDR1 is ENHRY and CDR2 SYGVKD. The CDR3 nucleotides read TGTGCCATCAGTGGGGAAATAAACTCTGGAAACACCATATATTTT. It yields the protein CAISGEINSGNTIYF.

This clonotype was seen at least ten times. The chain joins TRBV6-1 to TRBJ1-5; D is uncertain. Germline V CDR1 and CDR2: MNHNS, SASEGT. V dropped 5 bases and J dropped 5 bases, with 13 bases sitting between them. The CDR3 has 14 residues. CDR3 in amino acids: CASSPRERDQPQHF. Here the CDR3 DNA reads TGTGCCAGCAGTCCCCGGGAGAGGGATCAGCCCCAGCATTTT.

This clonotype has at least ten counts. The chain uses TRBV6-5 and TRBJ1-1; D unresolved. The V end lost 6 bases, the J end lost 4 bases, and 24 bases lay between the germline ends. In germline, CDR1 is MNHEY, CDR2 SVGAGI. This CDR3 comprises 17 residues. CDR3 sequence reads: CASRPGSYDRMGTEAFF. The DNA for the CDR3 is TGTGCCAGCAGGCCGGGGAGTTATGATCGAATGGGCACTGAAGCTTTCTTT.